This TCR beta chain was sequenced in a study of early T cells in non-severe SARS-CoV-2 infection. Across the whole study: The chains were unpaired, and the sequenced material was bulk RNA from unsorted whole blood.

Germline-derived CDR1 and CDR2 are MNHEY and SVGEGT. V was clipped by 6 bases and J by 4 bases, with 17 bases between them. The CDR3 consists of 15 residues. Unique molecular identifiers were attached to individual cDNA molecules. TCRdb used MiXCR to reprocess the 5' RACE reads, holding one entry per CDR3 protein. The sample holds roughly 60,000 distinct CDR3 sequences, under 15% seen once. Points from the study as a whole: Sequences matched to VDJdb favored anti-spike CD8 responses, while private and CD4 specificities were missed.

This clonotype was found many times. Its antigen remains unknown. Sequencing used whole blood. This sequence originates from an adult who was a healthcare worker with PCR-confirmed SARS-CoV-2 infection or an uninfected control (not recorded which). The rearrangement links TRBV6-2 or TRBV6-3 to TRBJ2-3, with D unresolved. The CDR3 DNA reads TGTGCCAGCAGCCATCCCCGGACCGTAGCAGATACGCAGTATTTT. Its translation is CASSHPRTVADTQYF.